This TCR beta chain comes out of a study of T cell responses to AZD1222 COVID-19 vaccine. Study outcomes and limitations: A rise in Spike-specific TCR breadth and depth followed two AZD1222 doses. Unmutated variant regions are reportedly the target of nearly half of TCRs that are spike-specific.

V lost 1 base, J lost 6 bases, and 9 bases lay in between. The CDR3 is made up of 14 amino acids. The germline CDR1 and CDR2 sequences are SGHDN and FVKESK. Sequencing was performed with immunoSEQ multiplex PCR; in TCRdb, only in-frame clones are kept and a portion is missing. The data hold approximately 110,000 clones, with about 81% observed a single time. This clone has only a few counts. The antigen remains undetermined. The same CDR3 arises from other DNA sequences in this sample as well. The chain joins TRBV14 to TRBJ1-4; D is undetermined. Source: peripheral blood, taken on day 0 of AZD1222 vaccination. This receptor was identified in an adult in good health. The CDR3 region has the DNA TGTGCCAGCAGCCAAGTTGGCGGGTATGAAAAACTGTTTTTT. This sequence encodes CASSQVGGYEKLFF.